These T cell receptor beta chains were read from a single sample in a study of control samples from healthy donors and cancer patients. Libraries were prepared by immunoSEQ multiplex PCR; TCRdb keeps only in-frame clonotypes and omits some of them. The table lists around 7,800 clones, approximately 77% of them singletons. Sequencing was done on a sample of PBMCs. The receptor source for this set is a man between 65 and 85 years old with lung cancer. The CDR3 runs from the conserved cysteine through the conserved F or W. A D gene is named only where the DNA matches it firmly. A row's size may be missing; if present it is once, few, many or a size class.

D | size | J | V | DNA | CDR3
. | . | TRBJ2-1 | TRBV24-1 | TGTGCCACCAGTGATTCACACTGGACTAACAGTTACAATGAGCAGTTCTTC | CATSDSHWTNSYNEQFF
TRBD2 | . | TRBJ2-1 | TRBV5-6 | TGTGCCAGCAGCCCCGACCCCGGACTAGCCTACAATGAGCAGTTCTTC | CASSPDPGLAYNEQFF
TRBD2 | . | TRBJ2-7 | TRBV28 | TGTGCCAGCAGTGCATTACTGACTAGCGGCGAGCAGTACTTC | CASSALLTSGEQYF
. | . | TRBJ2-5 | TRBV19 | TGTGCCAGTAGTTTTACAGGGTCCGGGGAGACCCAGTACTTC | CASSFTGSGETQYF
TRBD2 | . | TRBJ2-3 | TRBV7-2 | TGTGCCAGCAGCTTCGGCGGCGGGAGGACGCTAACAGATACGCAGTATTTT | CASSFGGGRTLTDTQYF
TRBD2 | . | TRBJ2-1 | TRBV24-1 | TGTGCCACCAGTGATCGCCCCGGGGGGTGGCAGTTCTTC | CATSDRPGGWQFF
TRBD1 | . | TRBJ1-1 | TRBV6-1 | TGTGCCAGCAGGGAGCCGGGACAGGGATTCACTGAAGCTTTCTTT | CASREPGQGFTEAFF
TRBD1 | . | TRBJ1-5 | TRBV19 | TGTGCCAGTCGAAAACGGGGACAGAATTCATTAGATCAGCCCCAGCATTTT | CASRKRGQNSLDQPQHF
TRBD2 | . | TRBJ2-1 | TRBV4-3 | TGCGCCAGCAGCCAAGATGGCATAGCGGGAGACGGTGAGCAGTTCTTC | CASSQDGIAGDGEQFF
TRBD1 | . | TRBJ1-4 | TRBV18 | TGTGCCAGCTCACCAAGCGGACAGGGAAGAGAAAAACTGTTTTTT | CASSPSGQGREKLFF
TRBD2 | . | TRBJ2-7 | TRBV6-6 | TGTGCCAGCAGCCCCACTAGCGGTTACTACGAGCAGTACTTC | CASSPTSGYYEQYF
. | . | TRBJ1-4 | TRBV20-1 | TGCAGTGCTAGTTGGGGAGGGGGTGAAAAACTGTTTTTT | CSASWGGGEKLFF
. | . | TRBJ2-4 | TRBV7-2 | TGTGCCAGCAGCGGGGCAGGGTTACTCGATGTTACCAAAAACATTCAGTACTTC | CASSGAGLLDVTKNIQYF
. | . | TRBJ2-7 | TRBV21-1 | TGTGCCAGCATCTCCCCCCTTACTAGCGGGGGAACCTACGAGCAGTACTTC | CASISPLTSGGTYEQYF
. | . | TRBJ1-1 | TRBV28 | TGTGCCAGCAGTGGCATGGCAGGCAACACTGAAGCTTTCTTT | CASSGMAGNTEAFF
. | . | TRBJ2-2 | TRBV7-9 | TGTGCCAGCAGCCCTACCCCCTTAGGACTTTACACCGGGGAGCTGTTTTTT | CASSPTPLGLYTGELFF
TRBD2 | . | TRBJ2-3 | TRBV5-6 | TGTGCCAGCAGCGGATGGGGAGGGCCGTTGGATACGCAGTATTTT | CASSGWGGPLDTQYF
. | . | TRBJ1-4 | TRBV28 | TGTGCCAGCAGTTCCGGGACGGGCGGGGAAAAACTGTTTTTT | CASSSGTGGEKLFF
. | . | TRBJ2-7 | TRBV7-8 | TGTGCCAGCAGCTTCCGGGGTTTCCACGAGCAGTACTTC | CASSFRGFHEQYF
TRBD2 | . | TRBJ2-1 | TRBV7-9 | TGTGCCAGCAGCTTAGGTCCAGCGGGGTACAATGAGCAGTTCTTC | CASSLGPAGYNEQFF
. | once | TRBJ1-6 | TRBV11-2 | TGTGCCAGCAGCAACCCAGGGCCCCTCCACTTT | CASSNPGPLHF
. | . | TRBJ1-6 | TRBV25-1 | TGTGCCAGCAGTGCTGGAAGTGGGAATTCACCCCTCCACTTT | CASSAGSGNSPLHF
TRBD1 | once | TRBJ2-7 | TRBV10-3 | TGTGCCATCAGTTCCCCCGGGGGACAGGGGGGCTACGAGCAGTACTTC | CAISSPGGQGGYEQYF
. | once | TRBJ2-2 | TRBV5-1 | TGCGCCAGCAGCTTGGAGTCTAGGCGGGAGCTGTTTTTT | CASSLESRRELFF
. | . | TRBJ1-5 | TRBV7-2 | TGTGCCAGCAGCTTCACCCAGGCCTCTATCAATCAGCCCCAGCATTTT | CASSFTQASINQPQHF
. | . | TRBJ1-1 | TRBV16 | TGTGCCAGCAGCCAATCCCCTGAAGCTTTCTTT | CASSQSPEAFF
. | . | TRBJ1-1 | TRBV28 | TGTGCCAGCAGTTTAAGTACCCTCGGAACTGAAGCTTTCTTT | CASSLSTLGTEAFF
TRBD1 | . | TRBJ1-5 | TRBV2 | TGTGCCAGCAGTGGTCAGGGGGCTGGTCAGCCCCAGCATTTT | CASSGQGAGQPQHF
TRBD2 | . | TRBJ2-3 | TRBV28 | TGTGCCAGCCGCTCTAGCGGGAGGGCATCAGATACGCAGTATTTT | CASRSSGRASDTQYF
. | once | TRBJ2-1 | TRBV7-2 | TGTGCCAGCAGGCGGGACATCGGCAGAAATGAGCAGTTCTTC | CASRRDIGRNEQFF
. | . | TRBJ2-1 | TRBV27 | TGTGCCAGCAGGGGGGGGCTTGGGGGGAGACCCTCCTACAATGAGCAGTTCTTC | CASRGGLGGRPSYNEQFF
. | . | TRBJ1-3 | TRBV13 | TGTGCCAGCAGCTCACGGGGGGGGCGAAGCTCTGGAAACACCATATATTTT | CASSSRGGRSSGNTIYF
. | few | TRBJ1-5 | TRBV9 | TGTGCCAGCAGCGTAGAAGGGGCTCAGCCCCAGCATTTT | CASSVEGAQPQHF
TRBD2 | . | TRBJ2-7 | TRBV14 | TGTGCCAGCAGCCAAGGAACGGGAGGGCACAGCTACGAGCAGTACTTC | CASSQGTGGHSYEQYF
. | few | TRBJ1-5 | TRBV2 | TGTGCCAGCAGTTCACAGGGTAATCAGCCCCAGCATTTT | CASSSQGNQPQHF
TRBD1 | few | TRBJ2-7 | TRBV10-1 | TGCGCCAGCAGTGGTTCACAGGGGGCTGACGAGCAGTACTTC | CASSGSQGADEQYF
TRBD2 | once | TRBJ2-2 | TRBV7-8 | TGTGCCAGCAGGCGGGAGCGACTGAACACCGGGGAGCTGTTTTTT | CASRRERLNTGELFF
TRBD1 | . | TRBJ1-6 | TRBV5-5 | TGTGCCAGCAGCTTGGAAGGGACAGATAATTCACCCCTCCACTTT | CASSLEGTDNSPLHF
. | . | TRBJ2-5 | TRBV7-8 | TGTGCCAGCAGCCCTTCCGGGACTCACCAAGAGACCCAGTACTTC | CASSPSGTHQETQYF
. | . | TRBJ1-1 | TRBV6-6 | TGTGCCAGCAGTTACTCGATGCAGAACACTGAAGCTTTCTTT | CASSYSMQNTEAFF
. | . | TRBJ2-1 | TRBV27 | TGTGCCAACATAAAGGGGGGGGCTAGCTCCTACAATGAGCAGTTCTTC | CANIKGGASSYNEQFF
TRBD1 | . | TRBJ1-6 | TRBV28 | TGTGCCAGTCAGACAGGGACTAATTCACCCCTCCACTTT | CASQTGTNSPLHF
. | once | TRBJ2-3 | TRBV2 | TGTGCCAGCAGTGGTGTGAGGGGGTGGGCAACAGATACGCAGTATTTT | CASSGVRGWATDTQYF
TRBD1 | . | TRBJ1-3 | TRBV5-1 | TGCGCCAGCAGGACAGGGGGCGCTTCTGGAAACACCATATATTTT | CASRTGGASGNTIYF
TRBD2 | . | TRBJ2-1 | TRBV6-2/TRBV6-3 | TGTGCCAGCAGTCCCGGCTCCGGGACTAGCGGTATAAATGAGCAGTTCTTC | CASSPGSGTSGINEQFF
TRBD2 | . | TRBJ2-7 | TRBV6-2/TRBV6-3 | TGTGCCAGCAGCTGGGGAGGGACCTACGAGCAGTACTTC | CASSWGGTYEQYF
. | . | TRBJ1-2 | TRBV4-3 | TGCGCCAGCAGCCAAGCGGTGGGCCAGATTAACTATGGCTACACCTTC | CASSQAVGQINYGYTF
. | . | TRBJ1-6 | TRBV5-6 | TGTGCCAGCAGCTCAGGACTGGATAATTCACCCCTCCACTTT | CASSSGLDNSPLHF
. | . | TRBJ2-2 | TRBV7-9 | TGTGCCAGCAGCAACCGGGATTATGGCACCGGGGAGCTGTTTTTT | CASSNRDYGTGELFF
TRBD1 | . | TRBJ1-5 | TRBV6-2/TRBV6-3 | TGTGCCAGCAGTTTGACAGGGGACGGCAATCAGCCCCAGCATTTT | CASSLTGDGNQPQHF
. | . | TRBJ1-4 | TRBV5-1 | TGCGCCAGCAGCCGAGCGGACGGGAATGAAAAACTGTTTTTT | CASSRADGNEKLFF
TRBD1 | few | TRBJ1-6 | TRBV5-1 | TGCGCCAGCGGGGTAACGGGACAGCTCAATTCACCCCTCCACTTT | CASGVTGQLNSPLHF
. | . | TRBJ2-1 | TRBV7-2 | TGTGCCAGCAGCTTCAGCCTCTACAATGAGCAGTTCTTC | CASSFSLYNEQFF
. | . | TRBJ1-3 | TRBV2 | TGTGCCAGCAGTGAAGGTGGAAACACCATATATTTT | CASSEGGNTIYF
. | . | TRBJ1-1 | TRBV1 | TGCACCAGCCGCCCGCGTGGGATAGTATGGAACACTGAAGCTTTCTTT | CTSRPRGIVWNTEAFF
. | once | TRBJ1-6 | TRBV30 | TGTGCCTGGAGTGGGAGGAGCTCCTATAATTCACCCCTCCACTTT | CAWSGRSSYNSPLHF
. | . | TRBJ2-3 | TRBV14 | TGTGCCAGCAGCCGGAGGGAGCGAAAAGGCACAGATACGCAGTATTTT | CASSRRERKGTDTQYF
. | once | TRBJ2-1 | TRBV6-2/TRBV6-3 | TGTGCCAGCAGTTGGACTATTCAGGAGCAGTTCTTC | CASSWTIQEQFF
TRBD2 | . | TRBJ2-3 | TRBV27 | TGTGCCAGCAGTTTATCAGTTAGCGGGAGTGATACGCAGTATTTT | CASSLSVSGSDTQYF
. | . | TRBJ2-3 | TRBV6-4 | TGTGCCAGCAGTGTCACTACATCCACAGATACGCAGTATTTT | CASSVTTSTDTQYF